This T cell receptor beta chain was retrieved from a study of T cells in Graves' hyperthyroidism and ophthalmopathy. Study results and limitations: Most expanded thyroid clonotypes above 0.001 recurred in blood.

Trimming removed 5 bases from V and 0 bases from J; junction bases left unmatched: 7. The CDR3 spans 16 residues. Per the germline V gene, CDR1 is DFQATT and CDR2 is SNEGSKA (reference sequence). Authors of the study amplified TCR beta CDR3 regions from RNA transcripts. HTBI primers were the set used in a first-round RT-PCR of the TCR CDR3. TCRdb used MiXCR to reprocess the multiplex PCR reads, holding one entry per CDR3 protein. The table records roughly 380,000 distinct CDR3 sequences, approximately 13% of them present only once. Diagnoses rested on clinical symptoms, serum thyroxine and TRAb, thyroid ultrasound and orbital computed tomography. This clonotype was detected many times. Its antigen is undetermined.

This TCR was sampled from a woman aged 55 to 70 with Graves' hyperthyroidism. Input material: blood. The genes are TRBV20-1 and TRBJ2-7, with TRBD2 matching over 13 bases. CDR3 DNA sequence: TGCAGTGCTGCCGGGACTAGCGGGACGAGCTCCTACGAGCAGTACTTC. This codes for CSAAGTSGTSSYEQYF.